Listed below are T cell receptor beta chains from one sample, sequenced in a study of cytomegalovirus exposure and HLA in healthy donors. Assay: immunoSEQ multiplex PCR; the TCRdb copy retains only in-frame clones and omits some. Recorded for this sample: around 140,000 clones. The sequenced material came from PBMCs. These receptor sequences come from a middle-aged woman in good health and CMV-seronegative. Both conserved end residues are part of each CDR3. The D gene is left open where the match is weak.

V,D,J,CDR3,DNA
TRBV6-1,TRBD1,TRBJ2-4,CASTTEDRFGIQYF,TGTGCCAGCACTACCGAGGACAGGTTCGGCATTCAGTACTTC
TRBV28,.,TRBJ1-2,CASSLFATYGQNYGYTF,TGTGCCAGCAGTTTATTCGCAACCTACGGACAGAACTATGGCTACACCTTC
TRBV5-4,TRBD1,TRBJ2-5,CASSPGGGQGRETQYF,TGTGCCAGCAGCCCCGGTGGGGGACAGGGGCGCGAGACCCAGTACTTC
TRBV5-8,TRBD1,TRBJ1-4,CASSADRTGEKLFF,TGTGCCAGCAGCGCTGACCGGACAGGGGAAAAACTGTTTTTT
TRBV5-1,.,TRBJ2-1,CASSWGGLADNEQFF,TGCGCCAGCAGCTGGGGGGGGCTAGCGGACAATGAGCAGTTCTTC
TRBV15,TRBD1,TRBJ2-7,CATSRLRDSSYEQYF,TGTGCCACCAGCAGACTCAGGGACAGCTCCTACGAGCAGTACTTC
TRBV9,TRBD1,TRBJ2-1,CASSVMTGDNEQFF,TGTGCCAGCAGCGTAATGACAGGGGACAATGAGCAGTTCTTC
TRBV7-2,.,TRBJ1-2,CASNEVLRGPGYTF,TGTGCCAGCAACGAGGTCCTCAGAGGGCCCGGCTACACCTTC
TRBV7-8,TRBD1,TRBJ2-3,CASSAPGQGPDTQYF,TGTGCCAGCAGCGCCCCGGGACAGGGACCAGATACGCAGTATTTT
TRBV2,.,TRBJ1-4,CASSEREKLFF,TGTGCCAGCAGTGAACGTGAAAAACTGTTTTTT
TRBV6-4,TRBD2,TRBJ2-3,CASSDSSGGADTQYF,TGTGCCAGCAGTGACTCTAGCGGGGGGGCCGATACGCAGTATTTT
TRBV19,TRBD1,TRBJ2-2,CASKGQGINTGELFF,TGTGCCAGTAAGGGACAGGGAATAAACACCGGGGAGCTGTTTTTT
TRBV27,.,TRBJ1-6,CASYRGSSYNSPLHF,TGTGCCAGCTATCGGGGGAGCTCCTATAATTCACCCCTCCACTTT
TRBV5-4,.,TRBJ1-2,CASSAGSGGPNYGYTF,TGTGCCAGCAGCGCCGGGTCGGGGGGGCCTAACTATGGCTACACCTTC
TRBV5-1,.,TRBJ2-2,CASNIDPSGTGELFF,TGCGCCAGCAATATCGATCCAAGCGGGACCGGGGAGCTGTTTTTT
TRBV5-1,.,TRBJ1-1,CASSFWGGTGSEAFF,TGCGCCAGCAGCTTTTGGGGGGGGACCGGCTCTGAAGCTTTCTTT
TRBV6-5,.,TRBJ1-6,CASFSSYNSPLHF,TGTGCCAGCTTTAGCTCCTATAATTCACCCCTCCACTTT
TRBV6-5,.,TRBJ1-2,CASKIGGVANYGYTF,TGTGCCAGCAAAATAGGGGGGGTAGCTAACTATGGCTACACCTTC
TRBV19,TRBD1,TRBJ1-6,CASRRTTGGYNSPLHF,TGTGCCAGTAGAAGGACCACAGGGGGTTATAATTCACCCCTCCACTTT
TRBV5-1,.,TRBJ1-2,CASSPTFTLTDFYGYTF,TGCGCCAGCAGCCCGACTTTTACCCTGACAGACTTCTATGGCTACACCTTC
TRBV7-2,.,TRBJ1-5,CASSRSSNQPQHF,TGTGCCAGCAGCCGGTCTAGCAATCAGCCCCAGCATTTT